The 29 T cell receptor beta chains reported below all come from one sample, sequenced in a study of T cell clonality in common variable immunodeficiency. Data came from immunoSEQ multiplex PCR; TCRdb stores just in-frame clones and leaves some out. The sample holds about 35,000 clones, and no clone turns up only once. Source material: peripheral blood mononuclear cells. These receptors were taken from a person aged 18 to 75 in good health.

Of note for this clone: The read gets to within 3 residues of the CDR3 end, and the germline J gene fills in the rest. The V and J genes are TRBV11-3 and TRBJ2-6; TRBD1 matches 7 bases. CDR3 length: 15 residues. The J segment lost 2 bases and the V segment lost 4 bases, leaving 2 bases of the junction unmatched. CDR1 and CDR2 from the germline V gene are SGHNT and YENEEA. This CDR3 reads CASSSTGAGANVLTF. The CDR3 DNA, read in part, is TGTGCCAGCAGCTCTACAGGGGCTGGGGCCAACGTC.

This clone was seen ten or more times. The CDR3 goes on 3 residues after the read ends, and that part is filled in from the germline J gene. J is TRBJ2-4 and V is TRBV5-1; D is possibly TRBD1 (5 bases). Trimming removed 2 bases from V and 0 bases from J, with 9 bases in between. This CDR3 is 15 amino acids long. Germline lookup yields CDR1 SGHRS and CDR2 YFSETQ. The sequenced part of the CDR3 DNA is TGCGCCAGCAGCTTCCGGCAGGGAGCCAAAAACATT. Translated: CASSFRQGAKNI. The whole CDR3 sequence reads CASSFRQGAKNIQYF.

At least ten counts were recorded for this clone. CDR3 loop: CASSFPFQETQYF. The covered CDR3 bases are TGCGCCAGCAGCTTCCCATTCCAAGAGACC. The chain employs TRBV5-1 and TRBJ2-5; D uncertain. The read falls 3 residues short of the CDR3 end, and the missing part is taken from the germline J gene. The CDR3 is 13 residues long. Germline assignment: CDR1 SGHRS and CDR2 YFSETQ. The V gene lost 2 bases and the J gene lost 1 base, with 6 bases spanning the gap.

This clone appeared many times. The observed sequence ends 3 residues before the CDR3 terminus, with the missing tail filled in from the germline J gene. J is TRBJ2-1 and V is TRBV18; 8 nucleotides match TRBD2. J was trimmed by 7 bases and V by 7 bases; bases with no gene match: 6. The CDR3 sequence is 13 residues long. Germline assignment: CDR1 KGHSH and CDR2 LQKENI. CDR3 DNA, as far as it was read: TGTGCCAGCTGCGCGGGACTAGTAAATGAG. Residues: CASCAGLVNE. The whole CDR3 reads CASCAGLVNEQFF.

The sample holds many counts of this clone. The sequence runs out 3 residues before the end of the CDR3; the remainder is reconstructed from the germline J gene. The chain carries TRBV20-1 and TRBJ1-1, with D tentatively TRBD1 (5 bases). Germline CDR1 is DFQATT and CDR2 is SNEGSKA (reference sequence). CDR3 size: 14 residues. Deletions cut 5 bases from V and 5 bases from J, with 18 bases between. CDR3: CSAPRAGRNTEAFF. CDR3 DNA (partial): TGCAGTGCTCCCCGGGCAGGGAGGAATACTGAA.

At least ten counts were recorded for this clone. Read sequence stops 3 residues before the CDR3 end, and the germline J gene provides the missing end. The chain is built from TRBV6-2 or TRBV6-3 and TRBJ2-4, with 7 nucleotides matching TRBD2. From germline, CDR1 is MNHEY and CDR2 SVGEGT. V was pared by 6 bases and J by 8 bases, with 10 bases of the junction left unmatched. CDR3 size: 14 residues. CDR3 DNA, as far as it was read: TGTGCCAGCAGGGGACTACACTTTATTGACATT. This translates into CASRGLHFIDI. The CDR3 in full is CASRGLHFIDIQYF.

Turning to this clone: The CDR3 end falls 3 residues outside the read, so it is completed with the germline J gene. The rearrangement links TRBV5-1 to TRBJ2-5; 8 bases are a match to TRBD2. This CDR3 has 16 amino acids. In germline, CDR1 is SGHRS, CDR2 YFSETQ. The J segment lost 1 base and the V segment lost 1 base, leaving 6 bases of the junction unmatched. CDR3 DNA, as far as it was read: TGCGCCAGCAGCTTGATCCCCACTAGCGGCCAAGAGACC. Its protein is CASSLIPTSGQET. The entire CDR3 protein is CASSLIPTSGQETQYF.

This clone was seen ten or more times. The DNA ends 3 residues before the CDR3 does, and the rest of the CDR3 is filled in from the germline J gene. This chain connects TRBV2 to TRBJ2-2; the match to TRBD2 covers 8 bases. The CDR3 sequence is 17 residues long. Trimming cost V 3 bases and J 3 bases; bases outside gene matches: 9. CDR1 SNHLY and CDR2 FYNNEI come from the germline V gene. The sequenced part of the CDR3 DNA is TGTGCCAGCAGTGATGGTCCGCGGGGGGCCGACACCGGGGAG. Amino acids: CASSDGPRGADTGE. The entire CDR3 reads CASSDGPRGADTGELFF.

A word on this clone: The CDR3 is cut off 3 residues early in the read; its end comes from the germline J gene. The chain links TRBV13 to TRBJ2-7; TRBD2 is a possible D gene (6 bases). This CDR3 comprises 13 residues. V was cut by 6 bases and J by 4 bases, with 13 bases left in between. Per germline, CDR1 PRHDT and CDR2 FYEKMQ (reference sequence). The CDR3: CASSVDSGYEQYF. CDR3 DNA (partial): TGTGCCAGCAGTGTCGATAGCGGATACGAG.

This clone was counted many times. The read comes to an end 3 residues before the CDR3 does, leaving the germline J gene to fill in the end. The V call is TRBV5-1, the J call TRBJ1-2, with D perhaps matching TRBD1 (6 bases). V was shortened by 5 bases and J by 3 bases, with 14 bases between the two germline ends. Germline V gene sequence: CDR1 SGHRS, CDR2 YFSETQ. CDR3 length equals 14 residues. CDR3: CASSSGQTYYGYTF. The covered CDR3 bases are TGCGCCAGCAGTTCGGGACAAACATACTATGGC.

This clone was observed at least ten times. Read coverage stops 3 residues before the CDR3 terminus; the germline J gene supplies the remainder. The chain recombines TRBV5-1 with TRBJ1-1; possible D gene TRBD1, 6 bases. The CDR3 runs 13 residues. Germline V gives CDR1 SGHRS, CDR2 YFSETQ. Trimming shortened V by 2 bases and J by 5 bases, and 10 bases separated the two germline ends. The CDR3 bases that were read are TGCGCCAGCAGCTTACAGGGATCGACTGAA. Translated, it gives CASSLQGSTE. The CDR3 in its entirety is CASSLQGSTEAFF.

This clone was detected many times. The sequenced fragment ends 3 residues before the CDR3 boundary, so the rest is inferred from the germline J gene. The chain is built from TRBV30 and TRBJ2-3; tentatively, D is TRBD1 (6 bases). Per germline, CDR1 GTSNPN and CDR2 SVGIG (reference sequence). The CDR3 is 14 residues long. The V end lost 5 bases, the J end lost 3 bases, and 15 bases lay between the germline ends. CDR3 amino acids: CAWVRGVGTDTQYF. CDR3 bases read: TGTGCCTGGGTCAGGGGAGTAGGGACAGATACG.

Details on this clone: The CDR3 extends 3 residues past the end of the read, so its final part is completed from the germline J gene. The chain couples TRBV30 to TRBJ2-4; a possible D gene is TRBD2 (6 bases). The CDR3 is made up of 14 amino acids. Germline assignment: CDR1 GTSNPN and CDR2 SVGIG (reference sequence). The part of the CDR3 DNA that was read is TGTGCCTGGAGTGTATCCGGTCCCGTCGGGGGT. Protein sequence: CAWSVSGPVGG. The whole CDR3 reads CAWSVSGPVGGQYF.

This clone was counted only a few times. Read data end 3 residues before the CDR3 end; the end is taken from the germline J gene. The chain recombines TRBV5-1 with TRBJ2-3; possibly TRBD1 for D (6 bases). The CDR3 extends over 17 amino acids. CDR1 SGHRS and CDR2 YFSETQ come from the germline V gene. CDR3 in amino acids: CASSLMEVRQERKTQYF. The sequenced part of the CDR3 DNA is TGCGCCAGCAGCTTGATGGAGGTCCGACAGGAACGAAAGACG.

At least ten counts were recorded for this clone. The read is 3 residues too short to cover the CDR3 end, so that end is filled in from the germline J gene. This chain uses TRBV29-1 with TRBJ1-3; a possible D gene is TRBD1 (6 bases). Trimming removed 6 bases at V and 4 bases at J, with 16 bases between. This CDR3 comprises 14 residues. CDR1 SQVTM and CDR2 ANQGSEA come from the germline V gene. This CDR3 reads CSVLGTNYGNTIYF. Partial CDR3 DNA: TGCAGCGTCCTCGGGACAAACTACGGAAACACC.

This clone was found many times. The DNA ends 3 residues before the CDR3 does, and the rest of the CDR3 is filled in from the germline J gene. The chain combines TRBV20-1 with TRBJ1-4, with TRBD1 matching 7 bases. Losses at the gene ends were 6 bases for V and 4 bases for J; bases not matched to a gene: 14. In germline, CDR1 is DFQATT, CDR2 SNEGSKA (reference sequence). This CDR3 is built from 16 residues. CDR3 region: CSALIQTGWSNEKLFF. The sequenced part of the CDR3 DNA is TGCAGTGCCCTAATTCAGACAGGGTGGAGTAATGAAAAA.

This clone came up many times. The CDR3 end lies 3 residues beyond the end of the read and is filled in from the germline J gene. The chain uses TRBV5-6 and TRBJ1-1, with 8 bases matching TRBD1. Germline CDR1 reads SGHDT; CDR2 reads YYEEEE. This CDR3 comprises 11 residues. The part of the CDR3 DNA that was read is TGTGCCAGCAGCTCGGGACAGGCG. This codes for CASSSGQA. The CDR3, in full, reads CASSSGQAAFF.

This clone came up many times. The read stops 3 residues short of the end of the CDR3; the missing end is completed from the germline J gene. V gene TRBV29-1 combines with J gene TRBJ1-2; 8 nucleotides align to TRBD1. The germline V gene encodes CDR1 SQVTM and CDR2 ANQGSEA. V dropped 4 bases and J dropped 2; count of bases not matched to a gene: 3. There are 13 residues in the CDR3. CDR3 protein: CSVGAGGNYGYTF. The covered CDR3 bases are TGCAGCGTTGGAGCAGGGGGCAACTATGGC.

Only a few counts were recorded for this clone. The missing CDR3 end, 3 residues past where the read stops, is filled in from the germline J gene. This chain joins TRBV19 and TRBJ2-5; D not certain. Trimming stripped 2 bases from V and 5 bases from J, with 9 bases between. The CDR3 is 13 amino acids. Germline V gene sequence: CDR1 LNHDA, CDR2 SQIVND (reference sequence). CDR3 DNA (partial): TGTGCCAGTAGTATAATCGTTCGGGAGACC. Amino acids: CASSIIVRET. The CDR3, in full, reads CASSIIVRETQYF.

In its sample, this clone was seen many times. The CDR3 goes on 3 residues after the read ends, and that part is filled in from the germline J gene. The rearrangement joins TRBV20-1 to TRBJ1-1; a weak D match, TRBD1 (6 bases). CDR3 length: 15 residues. V lost 3 bases and J 2 bases, leaving 16 bases between the germline ends. Germline assignment: CDR1 DFQATT and CDR2 SNEGSKA (reference sequence). Partial CDR3 DNA: TGCAGTGCTAGGGTCTTTAAGGGGGAAAACACTGAA. It specifies CSARVFKGENTE. The CDR3 as a whole reads CSARVFKGENTEAFF.

As regards this clone: The CDR3 is cut off 3 residues early in the read; its end comes from the germline J gene. The J gene is TRBJ1-2, the V gene TRBV6-1; D gene uncertain. V was pared by 3 bases and J by 4 bases, with 9 bases between. This CDR3 is built from 13 residues. Germline V gives CDR1 MNHNS, CDR2 SASEGT. The sequenced part of the CDR3 DNA is TGTGCCAGCAGTGATGAGGGTCCCTATGGC. The encoded protein is CASSDEGPYG. The CDR3 reads in full as CASSDEGPYGYTF.

This clone was seen repeatedly, ten times or more. The part of the CDR3 DNA that was read is TGTGCCAGCAGCTTAGCGGCAGGGGCGAACACTGAA. Translation gives CASSLAAGANTE. The entire CDR3 reads CASSLAAGANTEAFF. J is TRBJ1-1 and V is TRBV7-9, with D possibly TRBD1 on 6 matching bases. The CDR3 extends 3 residues past the end of the read, so its final part is completed from the germline J gene. The V end was cut by 0 bases, the J end by 1 base, with 9 bases between. Germline V gives CDR1 SEHNR, CDR2 FQNEAQ (reference sequence). The CDR3 covers 15 residues.

A few counts support this clone. The read falls 3 residues short of the CDR3 end, and the missing part is taken from the germline J gene. The chain combines TRBV19 with TRBJ1-2; a weak D match, TRBD1 (5 bases). From germline, CDR1 is LNHDA and CDR2 SQIVND (reference sequence). V was shortened by 10 bases and J by 0 bases, with 18 bases between the two germline ends. CDR3 length: 15 amino acids. The CDR3 DNA, read in part, is TGTGCCATCGACCTGGGGCAGCAATCTAACTATGGC. Its translation is CAIDLGQQSNYG. The CDR3 in its entirety is CAIDLGQQSNYGYTF.

This clone was counted at least ten times. The CDR3 goes on 3 residues after the read ends, and that part is filled in from the germline J gene. The chain carries TRBV7-8 and TRBJ2-3, with a tentative D call TRBD2 (6 bases). Trimming took 5 bases from V and 5 from J, leaving 23 bases between them. From germline, CDR1 is SGHVS and CDR2 FQNEAQ. This CDR3 region has 17 residues. CDR3 DNA (partial): TGTGCCAGCAGCCCAGAGGGAGGAGGGCGGGGAGGAGATACG. This gives the protein CASSPEGGGRGGDT. The complete CDR3 reads CASSPEGGGRGGDTQYF.

This clone was recorded at least ten times. With the read ending 3 residues before the CDR3 end, the germline J gene is used to fill in that end. The chain links TRBV5-1 to TRBJ2-3, with 8 bases lining up with TRBD1. CDR1 and CDR2 (germline): SGHRS, YFSETQ. This CDR3 comprises 15 residues. V dropped 4 bases and J dropped 6; count of bases not matched to a gene: 10. Partial CDR3 DNA: TGCGCCAGCAGCACTAATAACAGGGGGTCGGATACG. Its translation: CASSTNNRGSDT. The CDR3 reads in full as CASSTNNRGSDTQYF.

This clone was picked up a small number of times. Read data end 3 residues before the CDR3 end; the end is taken from the germline J gene. The J gene is TRBJ2-7, the V gene TRBV2, with D possibly matching TRBD1 (7 bases). The germline gives CDR1 SNHLY, CDR2 FYNNEI. V was shortened by 2 bases and J by 0 bases, with 8 bases between the two germline ends. The CDR3 is made up of 14 amino acids. This CDR3 is CASSEQGGSYEQYF. CDR3 DNA (partial): TGTGCCAGCAGTGAACAGGGGGGCTCCTACGAG.

A word on this clone: The read ends 3 residues shy of where the CDR3 ends; the end is completed using the germline J gene. This sample also contains other DNA sequences that code for the same CDR3. The rearrangement joins TRBV6-1 to TRBJ1-2; TRBD1 aligns across 9 bases. CDR1 is MNHNS, CDR2 SASEGT, per germline. The CDR3 spans 17 residues. The CDR3 bases that were read are TGTGCCAGCAGCGAACCGGTTAGGACAGGGGAGGGAAAAGGC. Translating it yields CASSEPVRTGEGKG. The CDR3 in its entirety is CASSEPVRTGEGKGYTF.

This clone was picked up many times. The read falls 3 residues short of the CDR3 end, and the missing part is taken from the germline J gene. Distinct nucleotide sequences in the sample also encode this CDR3. The chain has TRBV30 and TRBJ1-3; D possibly corresponds to TRBD1 (5 bases). The CDR3 contains 13 residues. V was pared by 4 bases and J by 2 bases, with 9 bases between. Germline CDR1 reads GTSNPN; CDR2 reads SVGIG (reference sequence). The sequenced part of the CDR3 DNA is TGTGCCTGGACAGGGTCGGCTGGAAACACC. Its translation is CAWTGSAGNT. The CDR3 as a whole reads CAWTGSAGNTIYF.

To note about this clone: The read ends 3 residues early relative to the CDR3; the germline J gene fills the gap. This rearrangement joins TRBV20-1 to TRBJ2-7; unclear D gene. Trimming cost V 6 bases and J 4 bases, with 13 bases left between them. In germline, CDR1 is DFQATT, CDR2 SNEGSKA (reference sequence). The CDR3 has 12 amino acids. CDR3 sequence reads: CSAVPSYYEQYF. CDR3 bases read: TGCAGTGCCGTCCCCTCGTATTACGAG.